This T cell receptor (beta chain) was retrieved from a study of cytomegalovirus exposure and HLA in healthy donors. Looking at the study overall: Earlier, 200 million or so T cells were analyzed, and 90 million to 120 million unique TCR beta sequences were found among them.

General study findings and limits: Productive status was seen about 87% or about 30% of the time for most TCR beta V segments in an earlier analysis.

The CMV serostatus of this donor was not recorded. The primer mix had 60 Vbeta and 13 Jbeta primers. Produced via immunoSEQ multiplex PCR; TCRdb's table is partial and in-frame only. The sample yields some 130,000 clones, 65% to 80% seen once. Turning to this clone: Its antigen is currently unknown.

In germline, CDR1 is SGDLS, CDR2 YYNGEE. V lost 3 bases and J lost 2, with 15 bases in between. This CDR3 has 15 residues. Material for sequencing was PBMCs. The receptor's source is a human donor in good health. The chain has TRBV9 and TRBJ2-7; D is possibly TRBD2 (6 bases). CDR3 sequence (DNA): TGTGCCAGCAGCGAAGGCGGGGCGCCTCCCTACGAGCAGTACTTC. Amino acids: CASSEGGAPPYEQYF.